This is a list of T cell receptor beta chains from one sample in a study of blood T cell repertoires in COVID-19. Libraries were prepared by immunoSEQ multiplex PCR; TCRdb keeps only in-frame clonotypes and omits some of them. The sample consists of approximately 400,000 clones, roughly 86% of them appearing once. The sequencing input was PBMCs or T cells enriched from blood (not recorded which). The source is a man aged 30 to 39 who had recovered from COVID-19. Both conserved end residues are part of each CDR3. The order of the fields is CDR3 protein, clone size, J gene, V gene. Clone size is stated in some rows and not others, as once, few, many or a class when expanded.

CDR3: CASRRKQNTEAFF; size: .; J: TRBJ1-1; V: TRBV2
CDR3: CSVEVEVLGGYTF; size: .; J: TRBJ1-2; V: TRBV29-1
CDR3: CASSLGARYGYTF; size: .; J: TRBJ1-2; V: TRBV3-1/TRBV3-2
CDR3: CASRMTASNEQFF; size: .; J: TRBJ2-1; V: TRBV27
CDR3: CASSDGLMNEQFF; size: .; J: TRBJ2-1; V: TRBV7-9
CDR3: CASSEAAGSNNSPLHF; size: .; J: TRBJ1-6; V: TRBV2
CDR3: CASRGGGTGELFF; size: .; J: TRBJ2-2; V: TRBV19
CDR3: CASSKLSGTGGGTGELFF; size: .; J: TRBJ2-2; V: TRBV19
CDR3: CASSFSWEGNTEAFF; size: .; J: TRBJ1-1; V: TRBV27
CDR3: CASSKTGGDGYTF; size: .; J: TRBJ1-2; V: TRBV6-5
CDR3: CAISEGQIQETQYF; size: .; J: TRBJ2-5; V: TRBV10-3
CDR3: CASSPRTGSSYEQYF; size: .; J: TRBJ2-7; V: TRBV27
CDR3: CASSTQGSPAFF; size: .; J: TRBJ1-1; V: TRBV12-3/TRBV12-4
CDR3: CASSPSTGNTGELFF; size: once; J: TRBJ2-2; V: TRBV5-1
CDR3: CASFGGGTEAFF; size: .; J: TRBJ1-1; V: TRBV5-1
CDR3: CASSFTQETQYF; size: .; J: TRBJ2-5; V: TRBV12-3/TRBV12-4
CDR3: CAWSPIRASPLHF; size: .; J: TRBJ1-6; V: TRBV30
CDR3: CASSDRGANQPQHF; size: .; J: TRBJ1-5; V: TRBV2
CDR3: CSVEGMRALNYGYTF; size: .; J: TRBJ1-2; V: TRBV29-1
CDR3: CASSLEGQGFNEQFF; size: .; J: TRBJ2-1; V: TRBV5-1
CDR3: CASSQAPGGSPQHF; size: .; J: TRBJ1-5; V: TRBV4-1
CDR3: CASTALGQPNQPQHF; size: once; J: TRBJ1-5; V: TRBV27
CDR3: CASSGTVSYEQYF; size: .; J: TRBJ2-7; V: TRBV11-2
CDR3: CARSLEGRDNYEQYF; size: .; J: TRBJ2-7; V: TRBV5-3
CDR3: CASSQDWGPPNNEQFF; size: .; J: TRBJ2-1; V: TRBV4-3
CDR3: CASSRGQLAGEHEQFF; size: .; J: TRBJ2-1; V: TRBV4-1
CDR3: CASGGQGGTSNYGYTF; size: .; J: TRBJ1-2; V: TRBV6-6
CDR3: CAWSRGTGTNYGYTF; size: .; J: TRBJ1-2; V: TRBV30
CDR3: CASSFRQGENYEQYF; size: .; J: TRBJ2-7; V: TRBV27
CDR3: CASSFGQLTETQYF; size: .; J: TRBJ2-5; V: TRBV13
CDR3: CAWSVDRGFGELFF; size: .; J: TRBJ2-2; V: TRBV30
CDR3: CASSAPGSNQPQHF; size: .; J: TRBJ1-5; V: TRBV7-2
CDR3: CASSKGRQGNPCEQYF; size: .; J: TRBJ2-7; V: TRBV21-1
CDR3: CASSELGDNQPQHF; size: .; J: TRBJ1-5; V: TRBV25-1
CDR3: CATSGEGIDNQPQHF; size: .; J: TRBJ1-5; V: TRBV19
CDR3: CASSHDRDRNQPQHF; size: .; J: TRBJ1-5; V: TRBV3-1/TRBV3-2
CDR3: CASSTGWTGRITEAFF; size: .; J: TRBJ1-1; V: TRBV19
CDR3: CASNKGLDGNTIYF; size: .; J: TRBJ1-3; V: TRBV3-1/TRBV3-2
CDR3: CASSPDGAGGNTIYF; size: once; J: TRBJ1-3; V: TRBV5-6